This record looks at one T cell receptor beta chain sequence and its context. The sample is drawn from a study of blood T cell repertoires in COVID-19. V shed 5 bases and J 3 bases; nucleotides not matched to a gene: 8. The CDR3 is made up of 16 amino acids. CDR1 MNHNY and CDR2 SVGAGI come from the germline V gene (reference sequence). Clones were sequenced by immunoSEQ multiplex PCR, and TCRdb holds only the in-frame ones, with some missing. The data show some 200,000 clones, with approximately 90% seen just once and around 3.5% held by the top ten. This sequence originates from a woman in her 40s with acute COVID-19. The sample comprised PBMCs or T cells enriched from blood (not recorded which). This chain links TRBV6-6 with TRBJ1-5; 9 bases map to TRBD1. The CDR3 protein is CASSPGTGQNNQPQHF. As DNA, the CDR3 is TGTGCCAGCAGTCCCGGGACAGGGCAAAACAATCAGCCCCAGCATTTT.